One sample yielded the 25 T cell receptor beta chains listed below, sequenced in a study of T cells in Graves' hyperthyroidism and ophthalmopathy (dated by TCRdb to the late 2010s). Library preparation employed multiplex PCR. Sequencing took place on an Illumina HiSeq 2000. Amplification of TCR beta CDR3 regions was carried out from RNA transcripts. The first round of RT-PCR for the TCR CDR3 was performed with the HTBI primer set and the Qiagen OneStep RT-PCR kit. Using fastp at Q25 and MiXCR, TCRdb reprocessed the public reads and kept productive beta chains. Here each entry gathers all rows of one CDR3 protein and keeps the most common genes and DNA. In all, the sample holds over 700,000 distinct CDR3 sequences, and about 19% of those were seen once. 15% to 20% of the sample goes to the ten largest clones. Sequencing input: blood. Receptors were obtained from a woman aged 45-65 years with Graves' hyperthyroidism that later progressed to Graves' ophthalmopathy.

This rearrangement joins TRBV12-3 or TRBV12-4 to TRBJ1-2; D gene ambiguous. The CDR3 totals 14 residues. Trimming stripped 2 bases from V and 7 bases from J, with 14 bases between. The chain's CDR3 is CASSLFVEDRGYTF. The CDR3 DNA follows: TGTGCCAGCAGTTTATTTGTGGAGGATCGTGGCTACACCTTC.

The chain links TRBV30 to TRBJ2-2; D may be TRBD1 or TRBD2 (5 bases each). Trimming removed 2 bases from V and 9 bases from J, with 13 bases in between. Germline values: CDR1 GTSNPN, CDR2 SVGIG (reference sequence). The CDR3 covers 13 residues. In DNA form, the CDR3 reads TGTGCCTGGAGTCCACGGGGCTCCCGGGAGCTGTTTTTT. Translated, it gives CAWSPRGSRELFF.

V gene TRBV5-8 combines with J gene TRBJ1-5; 9 nucleotides agree with TRBD1. The CDR3 loop spans 14 amino acids. Germline-derived CDR1 and CDR2 are SGHTS and YDEGEE. V was pared by 5 bases and J by 5 bases, with 5 bases of the junction left unmatched. CDR3 sequence: CASSQQGAYQPQHF. As DNA, the CDR3 is TGTGCCAGCAGTCAACAGGGGGCATATCAGCCCCAGCATTTT.

This clonotype was observed a few times. V gene TRBV7-2 combines with J gene TRBJ2-5; 10 bases match TRBD2. The CDR3 spans 15 residues. Per the germline V gene, CDR1 is SGHTA and CDR2 is FQGNSA. Germline trimming cut 5 bases from V and 2 bases from J; bases unmatched to any gene: 5. The CDR3 loop reads CASSLLAGNQETQYF. The CDR3 coding sequence is TGTGCCAGCAGCCTACTAGCGGGAAATCAAGAGACCCAGTACTTC.

The gene calls are TRBV15 and TRBJ1-5; no clear D. This CDR3 comprises 14 residues. Germline V gives CDR1 LNHNV, CDR2 YYDKDF (reference sequence). V was pared by 5 bases and J by 4 bases, with 12 bases between. DNA for the CDR3: TGTGCCACCAGCTGGGAAGAGCGTAATCAGCCCCAGCATTTT. Its protein product is CATSWEERNQPQHF.

This clonotype was observed at least ten times. The chain links TRBV12-3 or TRBV12-4 to TRBJ1-6; 7 bases align to TRBD1. With V trimmed by 8 bases and J by 12 bases, 13 bases remained unmatched. The CDR3 runs to 14 residues. The CDR3: CASALGGGGRPLHF. In DNA form, the CDR3 reads TGTGCCAGCGCGCTCGGGGGAGGGGGCAGACCCCTCCACTTT.

This clonotype was recorded at least ten times. The rearrangement links TRBV5-1 to TRBJ1-1; D gene uncertain. From germline, CDR1 is SGHRS and CDR2 YFSETQ. The V end was cut by 0 bases, the J end by 3 bases, with 12 bases between. The CDR3 spans 15 residues. The CDR3 loop is CASSLEISRDTEAFF. The DNA of the CDR3 is TGCGCCAGCAGCTTGGAAATTTCACGGGACACTGAAGCTTTCTTT.

This clonotype was seen ten or more times. The chain combines TRBV20-1 with TRBJ1-2; D unresolved. Trimming removed 3 bases from V and 8 bases from J, with 10 bases in between. Germline lookup yields CDR1 DFQATT and CDR2 SNEGSKA (reference sequence). This CDR3 is built from 11 residues. CDR3: CSASGDSGYTF. CDR3 nucleotides: TGCAGTGCTAGCGGAGATTCCGGCTACACCTTC.

V is TRBV2 and J is TRBJ2-7; 11 positions match TRBD1. The CDR3 totals 15 residues. V lost 0 bases to trimming and J lost 6 bases; unmatched junction nucleotides: 4. CDR1 and CDR2 (germline): SNHLY, FYNNEI. CDR3 amino acids: CASSEARGTGGEQYF. CDR3 DNA: TGTGCCAGCAGTGAAGCGCGAGGGACAGGGGGCGAGCAGTACTTC.

This clonotype was seen repeatedly, ten times or more. The chain joins TRBV11-2 to TRBJ2-2; D is undetermined. This CDR3 region has 12 residues. From germline, CDR1 is SGHAT and CDR2 FQNNGV. V lost 6 bases and J 7 bases, leaving 9 bases between the germline ends. Here the CDR3 reads CASSLTVGELFF. CDR3 nucleotides: TGTGCCAGCAGTCTAACAGTCGGGGAGCTGTTTTTT. The whole variable domain, filled in from reference TRBV11-2 and TRBJ2-2, reads EAGVAQSPRYKIIEKRQSVAFWCNPISGHATLYWYQQILGQGPKLLIQFQNNGVVDDSQLPKDRFSAERLKGVDSTLKIQPAKLEDSAVYLCASSLTVGELFFGEGSRLTVL.

V gene TRBV20-1 combines with J gene TRBJ1-1; 8 bases map to TRBD1. The CDR3 length is 14 residues. The trim removed 3 bases at V and 3 bases at J, leaving 6 bases unmatched. Germline loops: CDR1 DFQATT, CDR2 SNEGSKA (reference sequence). The CDR3 protein is CSARTSGGDTEAFF. The CDR3 nucleotides are TGCAGTGCTAGGACCTCAGGGGGCGACACTGAAGCTTTCTTT.

This clonotype occurred many times. CDR3 bases: TGCGCCAGCAGCTCCGAAGGGGCAAGCTCCTACAATGAGCAGTTCTTC. Translation: CASSSEGASSYNEQFF. The chain has TRBV5-1 and TRBJ2-1, with a weak D call TRBD1 (5 bases). V was pared by 3 bases and J by 0 bases, with 13 bases between. Germline CDR1 is SGHRS and CDR2 is YFSETQ. This CDR3 comprises 16 residues.

This clonotype was picked up many times. The CDR3: CASSIRGTSTDTQYF. The CDR3 coding sequence is TGTGCCAGCAGCATCCGGGGGACTAGCACAGATACGCAGTATTTT. V is TRBV11-2 and J is TRBJ2-3, with D possibly TRBD2 on 6 matching bases. The germline gives CDR1 SGHAT, CDR2 FQNNGV. The ends were cut back, 5 bases at V and 0 bases at J, with 12 bases in the middle. This CDR3 comprises 15 residues. The full variable domain, rest sourced from reference TRBV11-2 and TRBJ2-3, is EAGVAQSPRYKIIEKRQSVAFWCNPISGHATLYWYQQILGQGPKLLIQFQNNGVVDDSQLPKDRFSAERLKGVDSTLKIQPAKLEDSAVYLCASSIRGTSTDTQYFGPGTRLTVL.

The V gene is TRBV10-3, the J gene TRBJ1-5; no firm D call. The CDR3 runs to 16 residues. The ends were cut back, 0 bases at V and 4 bases at J, with 13 bases in the middle. Per germline, CDR1 ENHRY and CDR2 SYGVKD. The CDR3 loop reads CAISESDLRPNQPQHF. The DNA of the CDR3 is TGTGCCATCAGTGAGTCGGACCTCCGGCCGAATCAGCCCCAGCATTTT.

This clonotype showed up many times. V gene TRBV3-1 combines with J gene TRBJ1-6; no reliable D call. From germline, CDR1 is LGHDT and CDR2 YNNKEL (reference sequence). The V and J ends lost 3 bases and 9 bases respectively, with 12 bases between them. The CDR3 is 14 amino acids. CDR3 protein: CASSHVSGVSPLHF. DNA for the CDR3: TGTGCCAGCAGCCATGTCAGCGGGGTTTCACCCCTCCACTTT.

The V and J genes are TRBV20-1 and TRBJ2-2, with 7 positions matching TRBD1. Germline assignment: CDR1 DFQATT and CDR2 SNEGSKA (reference sequence). This CDR3 spans 14 amino acids. Trimming took 5 bases from V and 2 from J; bases not matched to a gene: 5. The CDR3 protein is CSADRDRNTGELFF. DNA of the CDR3: TGCAGTGCTGACCGGGACAGAAACACCGGGGAGCTGTTTTTT.

This clonotype was counted at least ten times. The chain employs TRBV3-1 and TRBJ1-2, with 9 bases fitting TRBD1. Germline V lookup: CDR1 LGHDT, CDR2 YNNKEL (reference sequence). The ends lost 0 bases at V and 7 bases at J; junction bases unmatched: 12. The CDR3 runs to 17 residues. The CDR3, as DNA: TGTGCCAGCAGCCAAGACCCGGGACAGGGAGACAATGGTGGCTACACCTTC. It encodes CASSQDPGQGDNGGYTF.

The V gene is TRBV19, the J gene TRBJ2-6; 8 nucleotides match TRBD1. Germline CDR1 LNHDA, CDR2 SQIVND (reference sequence). With V trimmed by 3 bases and J by 14 bases, 6 bases remained unmatched. The CDR3 is 13 residues long. CDR3 protein: CASSIGQGNLLTF. CDR3 DNA: TGTGCCAGTAGTATCGGACAGGGAAACCTCCTGACTTTC.

Many counts were recorded for this clonotype. The chain couples TRBV6-1 to TRBJ1-4; TRBD1 might be the D (5 bases). The length of the CDR3 is 18 residues. The germline V and J ends were trimmed by 3 bases and 0 bases, with 17 bases remaining between them. The germline V gene has CDR1 MNHNS and CDR2 SASEGT. CDR3 residues: CASSDRQFADTTNEKLFF. The DNA for the CDR3 is TGTGCCAGCAGTGATCGACAGTTTGCAGATACAACTAATGAAAAACTGTTTTTT.

V and J are TRBV7-2 and TRBJ2-7; D not certain. V lost 3 bases and J lost 6, with 6 bases in between. The CDR3 sequence is 11 residues long. Germline V gene sequence: CDR1 SGHTA, CDR2 FQGNSA. The CDR3 region has the DNA TGTGCCAGCAGCTTTAGGGCCGAGCAGTACTTC. It is translated as CASSFRAEQYF.

This sequence joins TRBV10-2 and TRBJ1-2; TRBD1 might be the D (5 bases). The V gene lost 4 bases and the J gene lost 5 bases, with 14 bases spanning the gap. There are 14 residues in the CDR3. The germline CDR1 and CDR2 sequences are WSHSY and SAAADI. CDR3 amino acids: CASSGRGGGYGYTF. CDR3 sequence (DNA): TGCGCCAGCAGTGGAAGGGGCGGAGGATATGGCTACACCTTC.

This clonotype was seen ten or more times. This chain links TRBV3-1 with TRBJ1-1; D unclear. The V gene's germline CDR1 is LGHDT and CDR2 YNNKEL (reference sequence). Deletions cut 0 bases from V and 1 base from J, with 9 bases between. This CDR3 contains 15 residues. This CDR3 reads CASSQDWMGNTEAFF. The CDR3 region has the DNA TGTGCCAGCAGCCAAGATTGGATGGGGAACACTGAAGCTTTCTTT.

The sample holds a few counts of this clonotype. V and J are TRBV11-3 and TRBJ2-7, with 7 bases identical to TRBD1. Germline V gene sequence: CDR1 SGHNT, CDR2 YENEEA. With V trimmed by 4 bases and J by 3 bases, 6 bases remained unmatched. The CDR3 is made up of 14 amino acids. This CDR3 reads CASSSGQSYYEQYF. CDR3 DNA: TGTGCCAGCAGCTCGGGACAGTCCTACTACGAGCAGTACTTC.

This clonotype showed up many times. The chain links TRBV11-2 to TRBJ2-3, with a tentative D call TRBD1 (6 bases). The CDR3 sequence is 15 residues long. The germline gives CDR1 SGHAT, CDR2 FQNNGV. Between the trimmed V and J ends, which lost 5 bases and 0 bases, there was a span of 12 bases. CDR3 sequence reads: CASSPQGISTDTQYF. The DNA of the CDR3 is TGTGCCAGCAGCCCGCAGGGGATCAGCACAGATACGCAGTATTTT.

In this sample, this clonotype turned up a few times. This sequence joins TRBV20-1 and TRBJ1-5, with D unclear. Germline V CDR1 and CDR2: DFQATT, SNEGSKA (reference sequence). V shed 0 bases and J shed 7 bases, with 13 bases lying between them. The CDR3 length is 14 residues. The CDR3 DNA reads TGCAGTGCTAGAGATCCGGTCAGGAACCAGCCCCAGCATTTT. Its translation: CSARDPVRNQPQHF.